One sample yielded the 24 T cell receptor beta chains listed below, sequenced in a study of T cell responses to AZD1222 COVID-19 vaccine. The method was immunoSEQ multiplex PCR; TCRdb's version includes in-frame clones alone and lacks a portion of them. The sample records around 190,000 clones, around 90% being singletons. The source material was peripheral blood, sampled 28 days after the second AZD1222 dose. The source is an adult who received the AZD1222 COVID-19 vaccine.

CDR3 sequence reads: CAWSVQGGPGNTIYF. The CDR3 DNA reads as TGTGCCTGGAGTGTACAAGGGGGCCCTGGAAACACCATATATTTT. The rearrangement joins TRBV30 to TRBJ1-3, with 7 bases identical to TRBD1. Germline-derived CDR1 and CDR2 are GTSNPN and SVGIG (reference sequence). The length of the CDR3 is 15 residues. Trimming removed 0 bases from V and 2 bases from J; junction bases left unmatched: 4.

The chain employs TRBV7-2 and TRBJ1-1; D perhaps matches TRBD1 (5 bases). V lost 6 bases, J lost 0 bases, and 17 bases lay in between. Germline values: CDR1 SGHTA, CDR2 FQGNSA. The CDR3 is made up of 16 amino acids. The CDR3, as DNA: TGTGCCAGCAGGCCCGGGACCCCGGCTCTGAACACTGAAGCTTTCTTT. Amino acid sequence: CASRPGTPALNTEAFF.

Written as DNA, the CDR3 is TGTGCCAGCCGGGGGGGGATTGGCTACACCTTC. Its protein product is CASRGGIGYTF. V and J are TRBV19 and TRBJ1-2; tentative D call: TRBD1 (5 bases). The germline V and J ends were trimmed by 9 bases and 7 bases, with 12 bases remaining between them. The CDR3 covers 11 residues. CDR1 and CDR2 (germline): LNHDA, SQIVND (reference sequence).

This chain links TRBV7-8 with TRBJ2-7, with 9 bases fitting TRBD1. Germline V gene sequence: CDR1 SGHVS, CDR2 FQNEAQ. V shed 6 bases and J 0 bases; nucleotides not matched to a gene: 9. CDR3 length: 16 amino acids. CDR3 nucleotide sequence: TGTGCCAGCAGTGTAACAGGGGGCATACGCTCCTACGAGCAGTACTTC. Protein: CASSVTGGIRSYEQYF. Using reference TRBV7-8 and TRBJ2-7 for the parts outside the CDR3, the full variable domain is GAGVSQSPRYKVAKRGQDVALRCDPISGHVSLFWYQQALGQGPEFLTYFQNEAQLDKSGLPSDRFFAERPEGSVSTLKIQRTQQEDSAVYLCASSVTGGIRSYEQYFGPGTRLTVT.

J is TRBJ2-7 and V is TRBV11-2; D might be TRBD2 (7 bases). This CDR3 has 17 residues. Trimming cost V 0 bases and J 2 bases, with 17 bases left between them. Germline CDR1 SGHAT, CDR2 FQNNGV. The chain's CDR3 is CASSLDRVGGRPYEQYF. The CDR3 nucleotides are TGTGCCAGCAGCTTAGATAGGGTCGGGGGGCGCCCCTACGAGCAGTACTTC.

The chain is built from TRBV11-3 and TRBJ2-7; D gene uncertain. The germline V gene encodes CDR1 SGHNT and CDR2 YENEEA. This CDR3 comprises 14 residues. Deletions cut 1 base from V and 0 bases from J, with 7 bases between. The CDR3 coding sequence is TGTGCCAGCAGCTTAGGGCCGAGCTCCTACGAGCAGTACTTC. Translation: CASSLGPSSYEQYF.

This clone was picked up one time. The J gene is TRBJ2-2, the V gene TRBV6-1; 10 nucleotides line up with TRBD2. CDR1 is MNHNS and CDR2 is SASEGT in the germline V gene. After removal of 2 bases from V and 7 bases from J, the junction contained 7 bases not matched to a gene. There are 16 residues in the CDR3. CDR3 in DNA: TGTGCCAGCAGTGAACTAGCGGGGGTTATTGGCGGGGAGCTGTTTTTT. It is translated as CASSELAGVIGGELFF.

The DNA of the CDR3 is TGTGCCAGTAGTATATTCGCAGGCACTGGAAACACCATATATTTT. Protein product: CASSIFAGTGNTIYF. This rearrangement joins TRBV19 to TRBJ1-3; D gene ambiguous. The germline V gene has CDR1 LNHDA and CDR2 SQIVND (reference sequence). This CDR3 is 15 amino acids long. V was cut by 2 bases and J by 2 bases, with 10 bases left in between. Complete variable domain (other parts from reference TRBV19 and TRBJ1-3): DGGITQSPKYLFRKEGQNVTLSCEQNLNHDAMYWYRQDPGQGLRLIYYSQIVNDFQKGDIAEGYSVSREKKESFPLTVTSAQKNPTAFYLCASSIFAGTGNTIYFGEGSWLTVV.

This chain connects TRBV11-3 to TRBJ2-1; tentative D call: TRBD1 (7 bases). The CDR3 is made up of 15 amino acids. Per germline, CDR1 SGHNT and CDR2 YENEEA. With 5 bases removed from V and 6 bases from J, the gap between germline ends came to 17 bases. The CDR3 loop is CASSRGQPEGNEQFF. CDR3 bases: TGTGCCAGCAGCCGGGGACAGCCGGAGGGCAATGAGCAGTTCTTC.

This clone appeared a few times. The chain employs TRBV19 and TRBJ1-2; unclear D gene. V was shortened by 3 bases and J by 6 bases, with 14 bases between the two germline ends. CDR3 size: 14 residues. CDR1 LNHDA and CDR2 SQIVND come from the germline V gene (reference sequence). The CDR3 DNA is TGTGCCAGTAGTATTTCCCGGGCAGCTAATGGCTACACCTTC. It codes for CASSISRAANGYTF.

The V call is TRBV3-1 (or the pseudogene TRBV3-2), the J call TRBJ1-2, with no clear D. The CDR3 has 13 amino acids. V was shortened by 1 base and J by 5 bases, with 8 bases between the two germline ends. Per germline, CDR1 LGHDT and CDR2 YNNKEL (reference sequence). The CDR3 nucleotides read TGTGCCAGCAGCCAAGTCAGGAAATATGGCTACACCTTC. Amino acid sequence: CASSQVRKYGYTF.

This chain joins TRBV12-5 and TRBJ1-2, with 11 bases that match TRBD1. Looked up from germline, CDR1 is LGHNT and CDR2 is FRNRAP. The CDR3 contains 13 residues. Germline trimming cut 6 bases from V and 7 bases from J; bases unmatched to any gene: 4. CDR3 sequence reads: CASGLGTGGGYTF. The DNA of the CDR3 is TGTGCTAGTGGCCTTGGGACAGGGGGTGGCTACACCTTC.

The chain employs TRBV27 and TRBJ2-5; maybe TRBD1 (6 bases). In germline, CDR1 is MNHEY, CDR2 SMNVEV (reference sequence). V was trimmed by 3 bases and J by 9 bases, leaving 17 bases between them. This CDR3 region has 14 residues. The CDR3 spells CASSFSGRGTSQYF. The CDR3 nucleotides are TGTGCCAGCAGTTTTAGTGGCAGGGGAACATCCCAGTACTTC.

The chain joins TRBV4-2 to TRBJ1-2; 9 positions agree with TRBD1. CDR1 is LGHNA, CDR2 YNFKEQ, per germline. After removal of 7 bases from V and 2 bases from J, the junction contained 14 bases not matched to a gene. CDR3 length: 17 residues. In DNA form, the CDR3 reads TGTGCCAGCACCCGATATAAGGGGACAGGGCAAAACTATGGCTACACCTTC. Translating it yields CASTRYKGTGQNYGYTF.

The rearrangement joins TRBV9 to TRBJ2-3, with D possibly being TRBD1 or TRBD2 (6 bases each). Trimming left V 0 bases short and J 4 bases short, with 15 bases between. CDR1 is SGDLS, CDR2 YYNGEE, per germline. The CDR3 is 16 residues long. The CDR3 protein is CASSVGPGAVADTQYF. CDR3 nucleotides: TGTGCCAGCAGCGTAGGTCCGGGGGCCGTCGCAGATACGCAGTATTTT.

The chain joins TRBV2 to TRBJ2-5, with 8 bases matching TRBD1. Germline CDR1 reads SNHLY; CDR2 reads FYNNEI. This CDR3 is 19 amino acids long. Trimming cost V 3 bases and J 2 bases; bases outside gene matches: 17. In DNA form, the CDR3 reads TGTGCCAGCAGTGAGCTCTCCGTCCGGGGCCAGGGGGCACAAGAGACCCAGTACTTC. This encodes CASSELSVRGQGAQETQYF.

The CDR3 sequence is CASSPWTADDTEAFF. CDR3 bases: TGTGCCAGCTCACCATGGACAGCCGACGACACTGAAGCTTTCTTT. This sequence joins TRBV18 and TRBJ1-1; D perhaps matches TRBD1 (6 bases). Germline V CDR1 and CDR2: KGHSH, LQKENI. V was clipped by 2 bases and J by 3 bases, with 13 bases between them. The CDR3 spans 15 residues.

This chain links TRBV9 with TRBJ1-2; D gene uncertain. Trimming stripped 4 bases from V and 3 bases from J, with 10 bases between. The CDR3 length is 13 residues. Germline V gives CDR1 SGDLS, CDR2 YYNGEE. CDR3 sequence reads: CASSPTRDYGYTF. In DNA, the CDR3 is TGTGCCAGCAGCCCAACCCGGGACTATGGCTACACCTTC.

The chain carries TRBV12-5 and TRBJ2-1; 7 nucleotides agree with TRBD1. Per germline, CDR1 LGHNT and CDR2 FRNRAP. The V segment lost 7 bases and the J segment 4 bases; nucleotides outside the gene matches: 7. The CDR3 runs to 14 residues. The CDR3 DNA reads as TGTGCTAGTGACCCGGGGACAGATTACAATGAGCAGTTCTTC. Translation: CASDPGTDYNEQFF. Filled out from reference TRBV12-5 and TRBJ2-1, the complete variable domain reads DARVTQTPRHKVTEMGQEVTMRCQPILGHNTVFWYRQTMMQGLELLAYFRNRAPLDDSGMPKDRFSAEMPDATLATLKIQPSEPRDSAVYFCASDPGTDYNEQFFGPGTRLTVL.

V and J are TRBV12-3 or TRBV12-4 and TRBJ2-1; 8 bases are shared with TRBD2. The CDR3 extends over 13 amino acids. V shed 3 bases and J 10 bases; nucleotides not matched to a gene: 5. The CDR3 nucleotides read TGTGCCAGCAGTTTTGGGACTAGTCGAGAGCAGTTCTTC. The encoded protein is CASSFGTSREQFF.

The chain couples TRBV7-9 to TRBJ2-7; possibly TRBD2 for D (5 bases). This CDR3 has 13 amino acids. V lost 1 base to trimming and J lost 6 bases, with 10 bases between them. Germline V lookup: CDR1 SEHNR, CDR2 FQNEAQ (reference sequence). As DNA, the CDR3 is TGTGCCAGCAGCTTAGTCCGGGGTGGCGAGCAGTACTTC. Translation: CASSLVRGGEQYF.

This chain connects TRBV24-1 to TRBJ2-3; 10 nucleotides line up with TRBD1. The germline V gene encodes CDR1 KGHDR and CDR2 SFDVKD. This CDR3 has 17 amino acids. V dropped 5 bases and J dropped 5; count of bases not matched to a gene: 12. The chain's CDR3 is CATSVGSGTGAKDTQYF. The DNA of the CDR3 is TGTGCCACCAGTGTTGGATCAGGGACAGGGGCCAAAGATACGCAGTATTTT.

The chain has TRBV7-6 and TRBJ1-5, with no clear D. Germline V gene lookup returns CDR1 SGHVS and CDR2 FNYEAQ. The CDR3 length is 14 residues. V lost 5 bases, J lost 7 bases, and 15 bases lay in between. In DNA form, the CDR3 reads TGTGCCAGCAGCCCCCAGGCTGGAGGACAGCCCCAGCATTTT. The encoded protein is CASSPQAGGQPQHF.

The chain uses TRBV9 and TRBJ2-5, with a possible D match to TRBD2 (6 bases). Per the germline V gene, CDR1 is SGDLS and CDR2 is YYNGEE. CDR3 length: 16 residues. Trimming stripped 0 bases from V and 4 bases from J, with 16 bases between. CDR3 in amino acids: CASSVAPGGTGETQYF. The CDR3 DNA sequence: TGTGCCAGCAGCGTAGCCCCCGGGGGTACAGGAGAGACCCAGTACTTC. Full variable domain (outside the CDR3, taken from reference TRBV9 and TRBJ2-5): DSGVTQTPKHLITATGQRVTLRCSPRSGDLSVYWYQQSLDQGLQFLIQYYNGEERAKGNILERFSAQQFPDLHSELNLSSLELGDSALYFCASSVAPGGTGETQYFGPGTRLLVL.